A single sample gave rise to the 26 T cell receptor beta chains below, sequenced in a study of cytomegalovirus exposure and HLA in healthy donors. The PCR ran on 60 Vbeta and 13 Jbeta primers. TCRdb's copy holds only in-frame clones and misses some; the assay was immunoSEQ multiplex PCR. This table lists approximately 150,000 clones. Sequences were obtained from PBMCs. These receptors were obtained from a male donor in good health and CMV-seronegative.

This rearrangement joins TRBV6-1 to TRBJ2-7; TRBD2 agrees at 11 bases. Germline CDR1 MNHNS, CDR2 SASEGT. The CDR3 covers 15 residues. The junction had 1 base not matched to a gene; V was cut back by 1 base and J by 2 bases. The CDR3 loop is CASSEGLAGPYEQYF. The CDR3 bases are TGTGCCAGCAGTGAAGGACTAGCGGGGCCCTACGAGCAGTACTTC.

The V and J genes are TRBV9 and TRBJ2-1, with TRBD1 matching over 7 bases. CDR3 length: 12 amino acids. V dropped 4 bases and J dropped 7; count of bases not matched to a gene: 2. Per germline, CDR1 SGDLS and CDR2 YYNGEE. This CDR3 is CASSLTGNEQFF. The DNA for the CDR3 is TGTGCCAGCAGCCTGACAGGGAATGAGCAGTTCTTC. The full variable domain, in which reference TRBV9 and TRBJ2-1 provide the parts outside the CDR3, is DSGVTQTPKHLITATGQRVTLRCSPRSGDLSVYWYQQSLDQGLQFLIQYYNGEERAKGNILERFSAQQFPDLHSELNLSSLELGDSALYFCASSLTGNEQFFGPGTRLTVL.

Details on this clone: Other DNA sequences of this sample code for an identical CDR3. The rearrangement uses TRBV18 and TRBJ1-2; D is perhaps TRBD1 (6 bases). The CDR3 extends over 13 amino acids. CDR1 and CDR2 from the germline V gene are KGHSH and LQKENI. V lost 3 bases, J lost 1 base, and 6 bases lay in between. CDR3 protein: CASSPDSNYGYTF. The CDR3 DNA sequence: TGTGCCAGCTCACCGGACAGTAACTATGGCTACACCTTC.

This chain links TRBV6-5 with TRBJ2-7; TRBD1 matches 7 bases. The CDR3 totals 15 residues. Germline CDR1 MNHEY, CDR2 SVGAGI. Losses at the gene ends were 2 bases for V and 2 bases for J; bases not matched to a gene: 6. DNA for the CDR3: TGTGCCAGCAGTTACAGTCGGGGACAGCCCTACGAGCAGTACTTC. As protein: CASSYSRGQPYEQYF.

The genes are TRBV29-1 and TRBJ2-7, with D possibly matching TRBD1 (5 bases). The CDR3 totals 14 residues. The germline V gene has CDR1 SQVTM and CDR2 ANQGSEA. V was clipped by 4 bases and J by 4 bases, with 17 bases between them. This chain's CDR3 is CSVARELGAYEQYF. The CDR3 DNA reads TGCAGCGTTGCCAGGGAATTAGGGGCTTACGAGCAGTACTTC.

V gene TRBV30 combines with J gene TRBJ2-2, with 9 bases that match TRBD2. The CDR3 consists of 16 residues. The ends lost 0 bases at V and 3 bases at J; junction bases unmatched: 5. CDR1 is GTSNPN, CDR2 SVGIG, per germline (reference sequence). The DNA for the CDR3 is TGTGCCTGGAGTGTTGGCGGGGGGGCCCACACCGGGGAGCTGTTTTTT. This gives the protein CAWSVGGGAHTGELFF.

The chain uses TRBV5-5 and TRBJ2-2; 8 bases are shared with TRBD1. Germline V gene lookup returns CDR1 SGHKS and CDR2 YYEKEE (reference sequence). Unmatched junction bases numbered 5, after V lost 5 bases and J lost 5 bases. This CDR3 is built from 14 residues. The CDR3 loop is CASSPGGETGELFF. The CDR3 DNA sequence: TGTGCCAGCAGTCCAGGGGGCGAAACCGGGGAGCTGTTTTTT.

CDR3 in DNA: TGTGCCAGCAGTCCTCCAGGGGACACGTCTGAAGCTTTCTTT. It translates to CASSPPGDTSEAFF. V gene TRBV28 combines with J gene TRBJ1-1; TRBD1 might be the D (6 bases). The CDR3 runs 14 residues. V was cut by 5 bases and J by 6 bases, with 16 bases left in between. Germline V CDR1 and CDR2: MDHEN, SYDVKM. The whole variable domain, remainder taken from reference TRBV28 and TRBJ1-1, is DVKVTQSSRYLVKRTGEKVFLECVQDMDHENMFWYRQDPGLGLRLIYFSYDVKMKEKGDIPEGYSVSREKKERFSLILESASTNQTSMYLCASSPPGDTSEAFFGQGTRLTVV.

CDR3 loop: CASSSTLEYGYTF. Written as DNA, the CDR3 is TGTGCCAGCAGTTCTACCCTTGAATATGGCTACACCTTC. The rearrangement joins TRBV7-2 to TRBJ1-2, with D unresolved. V gave up 6 bases and J gave up 5 bases, with 13 bases separating them. CDR1 is SGHTA, CDR2 FQGNSA, per germline. This CDR3 has 13 amino acids.

The chain is built from TRBV7-9 and TRBJ1-2, with 8 bases aligning to TRBD1. The V and J ends lost 1 base and 7 bases, in that order; junction bases with no gene match: 5. The CDR3 consists of 14 residues. Per germline, CDR1 SEHNR and CDR2 FQNEAQ (reference sequence). CDR3 sequence: CASSLVQGAIGYTF. The CDR3 coding sequence is TGTGCCAGCAGCTTAGTGCAGGGGGCAATTGGCTACACCTTC. Supplemented by reference TRBV7-9 and TRBJ1-2, the full variable domain reads DTGVSQNPRHKITKRGQNVTFRCDPISEHNRLYWYRQTLGQGPEFLTYFQNEAQLEKSRLLSDRFSAERPKGSFSTLEIQRTEQGDSAMYLCASSLVQGAIGYTFGSGTRLTVV.

The J gene is TRBJ2-5, the V gene TRBV14, with TRBD1 matching 7 bases. V lost 1 base, J lost 4 bases, and 9 bases stayed unmatched. CDR1 is SGHDN and CDR2 is FVKESK in the germline V gene. This CDR3 region has 16 residues. CDR3 DNA: TGTGCCAGCAGCCAAGGACAGGGTGAATTGGGAGAGACCCAGTACTTC. Its protein is CASSQGQGELGETQYF. Complete variable domain (other parts from reference TRBV14 and TRBJ2-5): EAGVTQFPSHSVIEKGQTVTLRCDPISGHDNLYWYRRVMGKEIKFLLHFVKESKQDESGMPNNRFLAERTGGTYSTLKVQPAELEDSGVYFCASSQGQGELGETQYFGPGTRLLVL.

The V call is TRBV7-9, the J call TRBJ2-2; TRBD2 matches at 7 bases. CDR1 and CDR2 (germline): SEHNR, FQNEAQ (reference sequence). The ends lost 9 bases at V and 7 bases at J; junction bases unmatched: 11. The CDR3 sequence is 14 residues long. The CDR3 DNA sequence: TGTGCCAGTCTACGGCGGGAGTTTAACGGGGAGCTGTTTTTT. Encoded protein: CASLRREFNGELFF.

The chain combines TRBV20-1 with TRBJ2-5, with D perhaps TRBD2 (5 bases). V lost 3 bases, J lost 6 bases, and 8 bases lay in between. Germline values: CDR1 DFQATT, CDR2 SNEGSKA (reference sequence). This CDR3 has 11 amino acids. CDR3 sequence (DNA): TGCAGTGCTAGCCGGGGAAAGACCCAGTACTTC. As protein: CSASRGKTQYF.

The chain combines TRBV4-2 with TRBJ2-3; D perhaps matches TRBD1 (5 bases). This CDR3 is built from 18 residues. Germline CDR1 reads LGHNA; CDR2 reads YNFKEQ. V lost 0 bases, J lost 2 bases, and 18 bases lay in between. The CDR3 is CASSQEGKGGADTDTQYF. The CDR3, as DNA: TGTGCCAGCAGCCAAGAGGGTAAGGGTGGGGCTGACACAGATACGCAGTATTTT.

The J gene is TRBJ1-1, the V gene TRBV5-6; D is uncertain. The CDR3 covers 14 residues. Germline V lookup: CDR1 SGHDT, CDR2 YYEEEE. V lost 2 bases, J lost 1 base, and 9 bases lay in between. CDR3 coding DNA: TGTGCCAGCAGCTTATTACAAAGGAACACTGAAGCTTTCTTT. Protein sequence: CASSLLQRNTEAFF.

This chain links TRBV30 with TRBJ1-1; a weak D match, TRBD1 (5 bases). The V end lost 3 bases, the J end lost 2 bases, and 10 bases lay between the germline ends. Per the germline V gene, CDR1 is GTSNPN and CDR2 is SVGIG (reference sequence). The CDR3 spans 13 residues. The CDR3: CAWRKGSNTEAFF. The CDR3 DNA reads as TGTGCCTGGAGGAAGGGGTCTAACACTGAAGCTTTCTTT.

J is TRBJ2-2 and V is TRBV10-1, with a possible D match to TRBD2 (5 bases). V was trimmed by 2 bases and J by 1 base, leaving 14 bases between them. Germline V gene data show CDR1 as WNHNN and CDR2 as SYGVQD (reference sequence). This CDR3 is 17 amino acids long. The CDR3 loop is CASSEKKTGMNTGELFF. The CDR3 coding sequence is TGCGCCAGCAGTGAGAAAAAAACGGGGATGAACACCGGGGAGCTGTTTTTT.

The CDR3 region is CASSLRSPDRGRDNSPLHF. DNA for the CDR3: TGTGCCAGCAGCTTACGATCGCCCGACAGGGGCCGAGATAATTCACCCCTCCACTTT. This chain links TRBV7-2 with TRBJ1-6; the match to TRBD1 covers 8 bases. Germline loops: CDR1 SGHTA, CDR2 FQGNSA. Unmatched junction bases numbered 14, after V lost 2 bases and J lost 5 bases. The CDR3 loop spans 19 amino acids.

The J gene is TRBJ2-7, the V gene TRBV4-3; 9 bases fit TRBD1. Germline values: CDR1 LGHNA, CDR2 YSLEER. V shed 3 bases, J shed 3 bases, and the junction held 6 bases outside the gene matches. The CDR3 is made up of 15 amino acids. CDR3 sequence: CASSHPGQGVYEQYF. The CDR3 region has the DNA TGCGCCAGCAGCCACCCGGGACAGGGTGTCTACGAGCAGTACTTC.

This chain links TRBV13 with TRBJ2-4; 8 positions match TRBD1. Trimming cost V 6 bases and J 4 bases; bases outside gene matches: 8. Germline CDR1 is PRHDT and CDR2 is FYEKMQ (reference sequence). This CDR3 is built from 15 residues. CDR3 sequence reads: CASSRNGQGKNIQYF. CDR3 coding DNA: TGTGCCAGCAGTCGGAATGGACAGGGTAAAAACATTCAGTACTTC.

V is TRBV19 and J is TRBJ1-5, with D possibly TRBD1 on 6 matching bases. The CDR3 sequence is 14 residues long. In germline, CDR1 is LNHDA, CDR2 SQIVND (reference sequence). Trimming removed 5 bases from V and 7 bases from J, with 15 bases in between. The CDR3 sequence is CASSLQGYLQPQHF. In DNA, the CDR3 is TGTGCCAGTAGTCTACAGGGATATTTACAGCCCCAGCATTTT.

J is TRBJ1-5 and V is TRBV15, with 9 bases fitting TRBD1. Germline CDR1 and CDR2: LNHNV and YYDKDF (reference sequence). V dropped 8 bases and J dropped 4; count of bases not matched to a gene: 6. The CDR3 is 14 residues long. CDR3 residues: CATSGTGYNQPQHF. In nucleotides, the CDR3 is TGTGCCACCTCCGGGACAGGGTATAATCAGCCCCAGCATTTT.

The DNA for the CDR3 is TGTGCCAGCAGTTACTTGGCGGGAGGCGATAATGAGCAGTTCTTC. It specifies CASSYLAGGDNEQFF. The chain recombines TRBV6-5 with TRBJ2-1; 8 bases line up with TRBD2. The CDR3 has 15 residues. Trimming took 1 base from V and 7 from J; bases not matched to a gene: 6. Germline V CDR1 and CDR2: MNHEY, SVGAGI.

The chain recombines TRBV10-3 with TRBJ2-4, with TRBD1 matching 8 bases. Germline values: CDR1 ENHRY, CDR2 SYGVKD. V dropped 2 bases and J dropped 12; count of bases not matched to a gene: 6. The CDR3 totals 13 residues. The CDR3 is CAISEGQGAGQYF. The CDR3 DNA reads as TGTGCCATCAGTGAGGGGCAGGGGGCCGGTCAGTACTTC.

Remarks on this clone: One junction end does not reproduce the germline sequence, and a read error may be involved. The chain couples TRBV7-7 to TRBJ2-5, with TRBD1 identical over 7 bases. The CDR3 totals 14 residues. Germline CDR1 SSHAT, CDR2 FNYEAQ (reference sequence). The CDR3 spells CASSLQGSRETQYF. The CDR3 bases are TGTGCTAGCAGCTTACAGGGGTCCCGAGAGACCCAGTACTTC.

The V call is TRBV6-4, the J call TRBJ1-2; D perhaps matches TRBD1 (6 bases). Germline values: CDR1 MRHNA, CDR2 SNTAGT. With 4 bases removed from V and 4 bases from J, the gap between germline ends came to 16 bases. The CDR3 covers 15 residues. The DNA for the CDR3 is TGTGCCAGCAGTGTAATCCCAGGGGACCTCTATGGCTACACCTTC. Amino acid sequence: CASSVIPGDLYGYTF.